A selection of T cell receptor beta chains follows, all from one sample in a study of a mutant IDH1 vaccine in newly diagnosed glioma. Sequenced by immunoSEQ multiplex PCR; TCRdb stores in-frame clones only, minus some. This table has roughly 15,000 clones, around 91% appearing once. Sequencing used PBMCs, obtained from a glioma patient treated with radiotherapy, temozolomide or both. These receptors all stem from a woman in her forties with glioma. Some clones in this sample may be carry-over from other donors' samples. Each CDR3 is given with its conserved first and last residue. D genes are given only for firm matches. Size tells how often a clone was seen (once, few, many) or the class of an expanded clone, and some rows leave it out.

d_call,clone_size,v_call,j_call,cdr3_nt,cdr3_aa
.,.,TRBV18,TRBJ1-5,TGTGCCAGCTCACCGGGACTACCGAGCAATCAGCCCCAGCATTTT,CASSPGLPSNQPQHF
.,.,TRBV9,TRBJ2-4,TGTGCCAGCAGCGGCCTCAATTTCGGCAAAAACATTCAGTACTTC,CASSGLNFGKNIQYF
.,.,TRBV5-1,TRBJ2-7,TGCGCCAGCAGCCCCGGTCACAGGTCCTACGAGCAGTACTTC,CASSPGHRSYEQYF
TRBD2,.,TRBV7-2,TRBJ2-1,TGTGCCAGCAGCCAGACTAGCGGGGGCCAGGGGAATGAGCAGTTCTTC,CASSQTSGGQGNEQFF
TRBD2,.,TRBV27,TRBJ2-7,TGTGCCAGCAGTTTATTGACTAGCGGGAGGCCCTACGAGCAGTACTTC,CASSLLTSGRPYEQYF
TRBD1,.,TRBV6-6,TRBJ2-1,TGTGCCACCCGAACAGGGGTCAATGAGCAGTTCTTC,CATRTGVNEQFF
.,.,TRBV1,TRBJ2-2,TGCACCAGCAGCGTGACAGACAAGTCAACCGGGGAGCTGTTTTTT,CTSSVTDKSTGELFF
.,.,TRBV7-6,TRBJ1-4,TGTGCCAGCAGCTTAGACCAATGGGGGGGGCTAGGCGAAAAACTGTTTTTT,CASSLDQWGGLGEKLFF
TRBD1,.,TRBV6-4,TRBJ1-2,TGTGCCAGCAGAGCATCCCGGGACAGGGGATGGGGCTACACCTTC,CASRASRDRGWGYTF
.,.,TRBV19,TRBJ2-2,TGTGCCAGCTCTACGGGGGCGAACACCGGGGAGCTGTTTTTT,CASSTGANTGELFF
.,.,TRBV30,TRBJ2-3,TGTGCCTGGAGGATGACAACAGATACGCAGTATTTT,CAWRMTTDTQYF
.,.,TRBV7-9,TRBJ2-1,TGTGCCAGCAGCTCTCAGGGGAATGAGCAGTTCTTC,CASSSQGNEQFF
.,.,TRBV30,TRBJ2-2,TGTGCCTGGGGGGCTTCCAACACCGGGGAGCTGTTTTTT,CAWGASNTGELFF
.,.,TRBV19,TRBJ2-7,TGTGCCAGTAGGGGAGCGGGCCCCTCCCTCGGCGAGCAGTACTTC,CASRGAGPSLGEQYF
.,.,TRBV10-3,TRBJ1-5,TGTGCCATCAGCCCCCAAGGGCAGGGGTCAGGTCAGCCCCAGCATTTT,CAISPQGQGSGQPQHF
.,once,TRBV29-1,TRBJ1-1,TGCAGCGTTGACGGGGGGTCGGACACTGAAGCTTTCTTT,CSVDGGSDTEAFF
TRBD1,.,TRBV5-1,TRBJ1-1,TGCGCCAGCAGCCCGTCCCGGGACAGTATATTGTACACTGAAGCTTTCTTT,CASSPSRDSILYTEAFF
.,.,TRBV4-1,TRBJ2-3,TGCGCCAGCAGCCAAGATGTACAGGGAGCAGCTAGCACAGATACGCAGTATTTT,CASSQDVQGAASTDTQYF
TRBD2,.,TRBV6-1,TRBJ2-1,TGTGCCAGCAGTGAACCTAGCGGGGTCTACAATGAGCAGTTCTTC,CASSEPSGVYNEQFF
.,.,TRBV6-5,TRBJ1-6,TGTGCCAGCAGTTACTCGGAGGGAGTTAATTCACCCCTCCACTTT,CASSYSEGVNSPLHF
TRBD2,.,TRBV6-4,TRBJ2-3,TGTGCCAGCAGTTCGGGGGGGCATTCAGATACGCAGTATTTT,CASSSGGHSDTQYF
.,once,TRBV9,TRBJ1-4,TGTGCCAGCAGCGTGGGCGCAACTAATGAAAAACTGTTTTTT,CASSVGATNEKLFF
.,.,TRBV5-1,TRBJ2-7,TGCGCCAGCAGCCGACCTGGCGAGCAGTACTTC,CASSRPGEQYF
.,.,TRBV6-6,TRBJ1-1,TGTGCCAGCAGGCACACTCAGGGGAACACTGAAGCTTTCTTT,CASRHTQGNTEAFF
.,.,TRBV14,TRBJ2-7,TGTGCCAGCAGCCAAGATCCGAGGTACGAGCAGTACTTC,CASSQDPRYEQYF
.,.,TRBV19,TRBJ1-1,TGTGCCAGTAGTATTAGGGGTAAGAACACTGAAGCTTTCTTT,CASSIRGKNTEAFF
.,.,TRBV30,TRBJ1-4,TGTGCCTGGAGTGTAGGGCGGAATGGAAAACTGTTTTTT,CAWSVGRNGKLFF
TRBD1,.,TRBV5-1,TRBJ1-3,TGCGCCAGCAGCCTGGACAGGGGGCTTGGAAACACCATATATTTT,CASSLDRGLGNTIYF
.,.,TRBV6-6,TRBJ2-1,TGTGCCAGCAGTTACCTCCCTTATGAGCAGTTCTTC,CASSYLPYEQFF
.,.,TRBV5-1,TRBJ1-1,TGCGCCAGCAGCTTCCAGGGAAGCACTGAAGCTTTCTTT,CASSFQGSTEAFF
.,.,TRBV19,TRBJ2-7,TGTGCCAGTAGTATAGCGTATGAAGATCCCTACGAGCAGTACTTC,CASSIAYEDPYEQYF
.,.,TRBV7-9,TRBJ2-1,TGTGCCAGCTACTTGGGCACAAATGAGCAGTTCTTC,CASYLGTNEQFF
.,.,TRBV9,TRBJ1-3,TGTGCCAGCAGCGGTCGGAAAGGGACGCGGAACACCATATATTTT,CASSGRKGTRNTIYF
.,.,TRBV7-9,TRBJ1-1,TGTGCCAGCAGCTTGCAGTTGAACACTGAAGCTTTCTTT,CASSLQLNTEAFF
TRBD1,.,TRBV7-2,TRBJ1-1,TGTGCCAGCAGCTTAGCGGCGACAGGGAATGTGAACACTGAAGCTTTCTTT,CASSLAATGNVNTEAFF
TRBD1,.,TRBV5-1,TRBJ2-7,TGCGCCAGCAGCGCGGGACAGGGGGCCTACGAGCAGTACTTC,CASSAGQGAYEQYF
TRBD1,once,TRBV2,TRBJ2-6,TGTGCCAGCACGACAGGGGCTGGGGCCAACGTCCTGACTTTC,CASTTGAGANVLTF
.,.,TRBV2,TRBJ1-1,TGTGCCAGCAGTGAAAGGAGATTAGGGGGGCGCATGGTAGCTTTCTTT,CASSERRLGGRMVAFF
.,.,TRBV5-1,TRBJ1-2,TGCGCCAGCAGCTCCATTGGGGTCAACTATGGCTACACCTTC,CASSSIGVNYGYTF
.,.,TRBV27,TRBJ1-1,TGTGCCAGCAGTTTACGAGGGCCAGGGAGCACTGAAGCTTTCTTT,CASSLRGPGSTEAFF
TRBD1,.,TRBV11-2,TRBJ1-5,TGTGCCAGCAGCCTTGACAGGGTAGGTCAGCCCCAGCATTTT,CASSLDRVGQPQHF
.,.,TRBV2,TRBJ1-6,TGTGCCAGCAGTGAACGGGCAGGGAAGAGTTCACCCCTCCACTTT,CASSERAGKSSPLHF
TRBD1,few,TRBV29-1,TRBJ2-7,TGCAGCGTGGCACAGGGGGACGAGCAGTACTTC,CSVAQGDEQYF
.,.,TRBV5-4,TRBJ2-7,TGTGATCGAGGAGGGGGTTCCTGCTCCTACGAGCAGTACTTC,CDRGGGSCSYEQYF
.,.,TRBV5-1,TRBJ2-3,TGCGCCAGCAGCTTTAGCCTTATAAGCACAGATACGCAGTATTTT,CASSFSLISTDTQYF